The clone carrying this TCR beta chain is medium-sized by share. As yet, its antigen is unknown. Between roughly 18,000 and 1,100,000 sorted cells, with 10%, 30% or 50% RNA, yielded naive CD8 libraries. When naive CD8 T cells were sorted, they were gated as CD8+CD4-CCR7+CD45RA+. Previously reported methods and listed TCR primers produced the bulk TCR libraries. TCRdb re-derived calls from the PCR reads in MiXCR, one entry per CDR3 protein. Here the sample spans 8,500 to 11,000 distinct CDR3 sequences, over 15% being singletons. V lost 1 base, J lost 2 bases, and 5 bases stayed unmatched. Germline-derived CDR1 and CDR2 are SQVTM and ANQGSEA. The CDR3 is 15 amino acids. These data originate in a study of molecular identifiers for immune sequencing clone quantification. Whole-study findings and limits: With a barcode shared among identical TCR molecules, highly expanded clone sizes could be underestimated.

Material for sequencing was naive CD8+ T cells from blood, with Jurkat cell RNA spiked in. Subset described: FACS-sorted CD8+CD4-CCR7+CD45RA+ naive T cells. The chain is built from TRBV29-1 and TRBJ2-5; 9 bases line up with TRBD2. This clonotype originated in a human donor in good health. Some libraries in this study had Jurkat cell RNA spiked in. The CDR3 bases are TGCAGCGTTGAAGTTAGCGGGGGACTTCAAGAGACCCAGTACTTC. This translates into CSVEVSGGLQETQYF.